The 10 T cell receptor beta chains below all came from one sample that was sequenced in a study of CXCR3-negative and CXCR3-positive naive CD8 T cells. Whole-study results and caveats: Compared with CXCR3-negative naive cells, CXCR3-positive naive cells showed more hydrophobic TRB CDR3s.

No antigen has been assigned to these receptors. The authors made the TRB cDNA libraries by 5' RACE using UMI labels. Reanalyzing the 5' RACE reads, TCRdb keeps one entry per CDR3 protein, without DNA. The sample holds about 6,900 distinct CDR3 sequences. Sequenced material: naive CXCR3+ CD8+ T cells from blood. Stated subset: CD45RO-CCR7+CD27+CD95- naive CD8+ T cells expressing CXCR3 (TNR3+). All receptors come from a human donor in good health. Some clones in this sample may be carry-over from other donors' samples.

This clonotype counts as medium-sized by frequency. This chain connects TRBV6-6 to TRBJ2-3; TCRdb calls TRBD1, which cannot be checked without DNA. In germline, CDR1 is MNHNY, CDR2 SVGAGI (reference sequence). The CDR3 sequence is 16 residues long. The CDR3 protein is CASSYVPGEPTDTQYF.

Considering frequency, this clonotype is medium-sized. The rearrangement joins TRBV3-1 to TRBJ2-1; with no DNA, the TCRdb D assignment of TRBD1 cannot be verified. Germline CDR1 is LGHDT and CDR2 is YNNKEL (reference sequence). This CDR3 comprises 18 residues. Here the CDR3 reads CASSQEASTFGAYNEQFF.

Its frequency marks this clonotype as medium-sized. The rearrangement links TRBV9 to TRBJ1-4; without DNA, the TCRdb call of TRBD1 cannot be checked. Germline V CDR1 and CDR2: SGDLS, YYNGEE. The CDR3 covers 14 residues. CDR3 amino acids: CASSVATGDEKLFF.

This sequence joins TRBV29-1 and TRBJ2-3; TCRdb lists TRBD2, though no DNA is available to test this call. The CDR3 extends over 18 amino acids. Germline CDR1 is SQVTM and CDR2 is ANQGSEA. Here the CDR3 reads CSVRGWREGPVSTDTQYF.

Frequency places this clonotype as medium-sized. The chain uses TRBV15 and TRBJ2-7. The CDR3 contains 14 residues. CDR1 is LNHNV, CDR2 YYDKDF, per germline (reference sequence). This CDR3 is CATSRGSLNYEQYF.

Measured by frequency, this clonotype is medium-sized. V gene TRBV14 combines with J gene TRBJ1-1. The CDR3 sequence is 17 residues long. Germline CDR1 is SGHDN and CDR2 is FVKESK. This CDR3 reads CASSHLDTASRNTEAFF.

The chain joins TRBV20-1 to TRBJ2-7; as DNA is missing, the TRBD1 call by TCRdb cannot be tested. Germline V CDR1 and CDR2: DFQATT, SNEGSKA (reference sequence). There are 12 residues in the CDR3. The CDR3 loop reads CSALKEANEQYF.

This clonotype is medium-sized by frequency. This sequence joins TRBV5-6 and TRBJ2-7; as DNA is missing, the TRBD1 call by TCRdb cannot be tested. The length of the CDR3 is 12 residues. Germline V gene sequence: CDR1 SGHDT, CDR2 YYEEEE. The CDR3 sequence: CASSPRGLEQYF.

V and J are TRBV3-1 and TRBJ1-1; TCRdb calls TRBD1, which cannot be checked without DNA. The germline V gene encodes CDR1 LGHDT and CDR2 YNNKEL (reference sequence). The CDR3 loop spans 14 amino acids. The CDR3 protein is CASSPLTGNTEAFF.

This chain connects TRBV7-8 to TRBJ2-1; no DNA is available, so the TRBD1 call from TCRdb remains unchecked. The CDR3 consists of 14 residues. In germline, CDR1 is SGHVS, CDR2 FQNEAQ. The CDR3 loop is CASSFTDPPDEQFF.